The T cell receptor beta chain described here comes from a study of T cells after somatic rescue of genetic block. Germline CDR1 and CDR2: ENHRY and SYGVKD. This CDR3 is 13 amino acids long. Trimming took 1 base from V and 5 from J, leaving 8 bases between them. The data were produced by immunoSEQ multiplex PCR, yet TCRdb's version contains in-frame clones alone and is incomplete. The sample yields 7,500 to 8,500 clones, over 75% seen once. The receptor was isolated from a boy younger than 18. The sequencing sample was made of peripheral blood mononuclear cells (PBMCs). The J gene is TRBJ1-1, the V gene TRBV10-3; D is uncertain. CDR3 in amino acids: CAISELGGTEAFF. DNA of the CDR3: TGTGCCATCAGTGAGTTGGGAGGTACTGAAGCTTTCTTT.